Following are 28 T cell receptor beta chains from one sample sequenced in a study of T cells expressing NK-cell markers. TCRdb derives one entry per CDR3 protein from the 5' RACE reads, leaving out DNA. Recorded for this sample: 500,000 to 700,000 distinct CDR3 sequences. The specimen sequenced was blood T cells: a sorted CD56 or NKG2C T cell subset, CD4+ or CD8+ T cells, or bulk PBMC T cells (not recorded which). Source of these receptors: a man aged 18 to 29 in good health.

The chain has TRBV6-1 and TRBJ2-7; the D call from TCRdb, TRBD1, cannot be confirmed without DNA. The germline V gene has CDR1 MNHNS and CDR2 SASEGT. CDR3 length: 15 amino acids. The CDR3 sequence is CASRPPGQGWEEQYF.

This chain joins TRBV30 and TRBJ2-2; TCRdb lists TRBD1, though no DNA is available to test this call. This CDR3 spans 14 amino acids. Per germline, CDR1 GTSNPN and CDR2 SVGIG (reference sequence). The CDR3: CAWEEGAVTGELFF.

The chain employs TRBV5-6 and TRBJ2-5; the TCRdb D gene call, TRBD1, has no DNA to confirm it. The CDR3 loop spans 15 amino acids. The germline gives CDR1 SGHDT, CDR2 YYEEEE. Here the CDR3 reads CASTDFDPAGETQYF.

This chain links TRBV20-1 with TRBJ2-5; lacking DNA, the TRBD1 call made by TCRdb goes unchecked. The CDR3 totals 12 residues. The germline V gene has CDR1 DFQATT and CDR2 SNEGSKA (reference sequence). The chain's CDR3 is CSAPGVGETQYF.

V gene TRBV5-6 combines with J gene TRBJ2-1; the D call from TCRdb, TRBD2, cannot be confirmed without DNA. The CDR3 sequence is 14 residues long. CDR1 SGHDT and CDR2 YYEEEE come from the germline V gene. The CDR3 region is CASSPGTIKNEQFF.

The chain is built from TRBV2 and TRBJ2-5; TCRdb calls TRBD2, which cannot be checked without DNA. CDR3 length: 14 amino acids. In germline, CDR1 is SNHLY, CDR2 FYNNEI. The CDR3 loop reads CAVTSGRGRETQYF.

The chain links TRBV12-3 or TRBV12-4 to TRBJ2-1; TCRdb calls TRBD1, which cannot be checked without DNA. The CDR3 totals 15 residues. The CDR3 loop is CAVPGTGGPNNEQFF.

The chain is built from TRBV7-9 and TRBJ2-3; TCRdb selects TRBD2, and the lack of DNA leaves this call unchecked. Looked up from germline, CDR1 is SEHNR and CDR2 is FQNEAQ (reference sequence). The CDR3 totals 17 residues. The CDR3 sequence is CASSKRTSGSLSDTQYF.

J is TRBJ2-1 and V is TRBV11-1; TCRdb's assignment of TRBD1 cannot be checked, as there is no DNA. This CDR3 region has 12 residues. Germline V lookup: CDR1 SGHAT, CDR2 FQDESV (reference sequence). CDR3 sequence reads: CASSVPGTPGFF.

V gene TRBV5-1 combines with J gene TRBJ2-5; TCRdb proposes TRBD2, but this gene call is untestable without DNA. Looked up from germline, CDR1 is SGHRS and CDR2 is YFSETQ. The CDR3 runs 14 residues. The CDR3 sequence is CASREGERPETQYF.

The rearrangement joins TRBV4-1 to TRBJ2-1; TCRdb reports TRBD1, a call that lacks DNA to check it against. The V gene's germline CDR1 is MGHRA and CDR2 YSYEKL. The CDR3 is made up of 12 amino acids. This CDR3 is CASKTGANEQFF.

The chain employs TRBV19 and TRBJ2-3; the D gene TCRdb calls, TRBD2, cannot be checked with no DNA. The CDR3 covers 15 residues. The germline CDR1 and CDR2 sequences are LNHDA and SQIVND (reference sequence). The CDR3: CASSISSGSTDTQYF.

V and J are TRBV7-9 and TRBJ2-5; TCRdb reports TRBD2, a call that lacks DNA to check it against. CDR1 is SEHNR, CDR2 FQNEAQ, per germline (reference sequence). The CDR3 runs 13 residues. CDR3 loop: CASSPGLAETQYF.

The CDR3 region is CASSLGGIDRGETQYF. This chain connects TRBV5-5 to TRBJ2-5; TCRdb reports TRBD2, a call that lacks DNA to check it against. The CDR3 spans 16 residues. Germline CDR1 SGHKS, CDR2 YYEKEE (reference sequence).

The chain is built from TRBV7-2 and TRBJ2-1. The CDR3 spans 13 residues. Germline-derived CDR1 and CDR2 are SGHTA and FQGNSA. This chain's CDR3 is CASLLWSSNEQFF.

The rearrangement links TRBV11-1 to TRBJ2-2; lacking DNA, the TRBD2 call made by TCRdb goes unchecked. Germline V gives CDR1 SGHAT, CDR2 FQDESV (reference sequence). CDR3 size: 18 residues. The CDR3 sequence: CASSPQDRTSGDTGELFF.

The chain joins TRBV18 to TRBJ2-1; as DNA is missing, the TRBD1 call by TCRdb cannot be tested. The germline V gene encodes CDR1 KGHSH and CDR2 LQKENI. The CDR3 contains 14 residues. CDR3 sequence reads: CASSPGQGNDEQFF.

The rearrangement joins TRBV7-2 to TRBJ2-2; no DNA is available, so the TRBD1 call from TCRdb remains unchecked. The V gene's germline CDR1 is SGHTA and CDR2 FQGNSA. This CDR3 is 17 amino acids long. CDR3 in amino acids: CASSLVSGGLNTGELFF.

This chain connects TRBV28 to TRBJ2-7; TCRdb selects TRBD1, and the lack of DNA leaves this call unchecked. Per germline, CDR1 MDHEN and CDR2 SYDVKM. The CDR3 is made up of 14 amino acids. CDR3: CASWQGRGGGEQYF. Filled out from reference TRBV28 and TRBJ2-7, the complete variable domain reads DVKVTQSSRYLVKRTGEKVFLECVQDMDHENMFWYRQDPGLGLRLIYFSYDVKMKEKGDIPEGYSVSREKKERFSLILESASTNQTSMYLCASWQGRGGGEQYFGPGTRLTVT.

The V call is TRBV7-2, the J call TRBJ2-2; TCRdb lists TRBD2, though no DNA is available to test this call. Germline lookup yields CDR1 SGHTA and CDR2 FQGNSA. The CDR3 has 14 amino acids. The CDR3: CARGGREKVGELFF.

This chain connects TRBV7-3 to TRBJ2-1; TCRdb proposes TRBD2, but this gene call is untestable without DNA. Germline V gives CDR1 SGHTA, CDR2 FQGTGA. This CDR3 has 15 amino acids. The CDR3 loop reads CASSFRTSGGDEQFF.

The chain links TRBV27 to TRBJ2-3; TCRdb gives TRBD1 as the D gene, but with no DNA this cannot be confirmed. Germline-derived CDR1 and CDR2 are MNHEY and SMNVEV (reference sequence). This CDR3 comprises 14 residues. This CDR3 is CASSWEGSPDTQYF.

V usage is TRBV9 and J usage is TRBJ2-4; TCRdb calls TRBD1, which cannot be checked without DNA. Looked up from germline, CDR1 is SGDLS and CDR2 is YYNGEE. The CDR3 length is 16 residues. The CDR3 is CASSGGDRDPKNIQYF. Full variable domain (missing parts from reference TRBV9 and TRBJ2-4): DSGVTQTPKHLITATGQRVTLRCSPRSGDLSVYWYQQSLDQGLQFLIQYYNGEERAKGNILERFSAQQFPDLHSELNLSSLELGDSALYFCASSGGDRDPKNIQYFGAGTRLSVL.

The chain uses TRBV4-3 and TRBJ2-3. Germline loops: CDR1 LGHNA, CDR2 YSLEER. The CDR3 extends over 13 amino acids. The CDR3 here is CASSSTQWDTQYF.

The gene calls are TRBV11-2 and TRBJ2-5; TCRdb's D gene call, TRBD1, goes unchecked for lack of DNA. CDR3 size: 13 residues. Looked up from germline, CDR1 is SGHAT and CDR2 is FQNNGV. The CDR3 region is CATCVGAQETQYF.

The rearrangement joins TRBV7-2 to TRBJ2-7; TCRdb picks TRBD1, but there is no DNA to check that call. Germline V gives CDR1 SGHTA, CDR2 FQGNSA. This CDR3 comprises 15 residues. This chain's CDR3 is CASSLGQAFTYEQYF.

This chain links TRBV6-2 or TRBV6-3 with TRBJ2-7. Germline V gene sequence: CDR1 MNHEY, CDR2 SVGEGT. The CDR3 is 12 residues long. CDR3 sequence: CATVGGSYEQYF.

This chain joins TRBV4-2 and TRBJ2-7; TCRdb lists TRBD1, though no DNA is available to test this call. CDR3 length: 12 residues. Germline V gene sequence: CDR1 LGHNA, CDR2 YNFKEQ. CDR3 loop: CASRDRLNEQYF.